This is a list of T cell receptor beta chains from one sample in a study of T-cell reconstitution after alpha-beta-depleted transplantation in children. TCRdb re-called the PCR reads with MiXCR, one entry per CDR3 protein. The sample records 200,000 to 300,000 distinct CDR3 sequences, under 30% being singletons. This material consisted of PBMCs, taken before TCRalphabeta/CD19-depleted stem cell transplant. The receptors here all came from a girl aged 2-10 years with Fanconi anemia, due to receive a stem cell transplant. Each CDR3 is given with its conserved first and last residue. The order of the fields is V gene, D gene, CDR3 length, clone size, J gene, CDR3 DNA, CDR3 protein. A D gene is named only where the DNA matches it firmly. Some rows mark clone size as missing; the rest say once, few, many or name a class of expanded clone.

TRBV7-2	TRBD2	14	.	TRBJ2-7	TGTGCCAGCAGCTTAGCGGCTAGCGGGAGGGCGCAGTACTTC	CASSLAASGRAQYF
TRBV7-9	.	14	.	TRBJ1-1	TGTGCCAGCAGCTTATGGGCAAAGAACACTGAAGCTTTCTTT	CASSLWAKNTEAFF
TRBV25-1	.	18	.	TRBJ2-3	TGTGCCAGCAGTGAATACGGGGCAGACGGACAAATCACAGATACGCAGTATTTT	CASSEYGADGQITDTQYF
TRBV9	TRBD2	16	.	TRBJ2-1	TGTGCCAGCAGCGTATATAAAGCGGGAGGTTTTGATGAGCAGTTCTTC	CASSVYKAGGFDEQFF
TRBV7-3	TRBD2	19	few	TRBJ2-3	TGTGCCAGCAGCTTAAATCACGGACTAGCGGGAAGCTCACGGGATACGCAGTATTTT	CASSLNHGLAGSSRDTQYF
TRBV30	.	14	.	TRBJ2-3	TGTGCCTGGATGAAATATAGGGGGGCAGATACGCAGTATTTT	CAWMKYRGADTQYF
TRBV19	.	14	.	TRBJ1-5	TGTGCCAGTAGTATAGTCCTATGGAATCAGCCCCAGCATTTT	CASSIVLWNQPQHF
TRBV6-1	.	13	many	TRBJ1-2	TGTGCCAGCGAAGGCGGAACTAACTATGGCTACACCTTC	CASEGGTNYGYTF
TRBV18	.	14	many	TRBJ2-7	TGTGCCAGCTCCTTGTCCCAAGCGGTCGACGAGCAGTACTTC	CASSLSQAVDEQYF
TRBV6-1	.	14	many	TRBJ1-1	TGTGCCAGCACCTCCCTGAGGGAAAACACTGAAGCTTTCTTT	CASTSLRENTEAFF
TRBV20-1	.	13	many	TRBJ2-3	TGCAGTGCTAGAGATCGGGGAGTAAATACGCAGTATTTT	CSARDRGVNTQYF
TRBV20-1	.	13	many	TRBJ2-3	TGCAGTGCTATTGGGGCCGTAGCATTTACGCAGTATTTT	CSAIGAVAFTQYF
TRBV11-2	.	13	.	TRBJ2-1	TGTGCCAGCAGCTTACTTACGAGCAATGAGCAGTTCTTC	CASSLLTSNEQFF
TRBV18	.	15	.	TRBJ1-4	TGTGCCAGCTCAGGACAACTTTCAACTAATGAAAAACTGTTTTTT	CASSGQLSTNEKLFF
TRBV6-1	.	15	few	TRBJ1-2	TGTGCCAGCAGTGAAGAGCCGGGCTCTAACTATGGCTACACCTTC	CASSEEPGSNYGYTF
TRBV29-1	.	12	many	TRBJ2-7	TGCAGCGTTCTCGGACCCGACTACGAGCAGTACTTC	CSVLGPDYEQYF
TRBV27	TRBD2	17	few	TRBJ2-3	TGTGCCAGCAGTCCTTTAGCGGGTACGCCCCAGACAGATACGCAGTATTTT	CASSPLAGTPQTDTQYF
TRBV12-3/TRBV12-4	.	13	many	TRBJ1-2	TGTGCCAGCAGTTTAGGACAGGACTATGGCTACACCTTC	CASSLGQDYGYTF
TRBV20-1	TRBD2	15	many	TRBJ2-5	TGCAGTGCCCCTTTATTCCTAGCGGCCTCAGAGACCCAGTACTTC	CSAPLFLAASETQYF
TRBV5-1	.	16	.	TRBJ2-5	TGCGCCAGCAGCTTGGATGTGACGGGTACTCAAGAGACCCAGTACTTC	CASSLDVTGTQETQYF
TRBV5-1	.	13	many	TRBJ2-5	TGTGCCAGCAGTTTGGGACAAGCGGAGACCCAGTACTTC	CASSLGQAETQYF
TRBV7-3	.	15	few	TRBJ2-2	TGTGCCAGCAGCTTCGGTCTCGTCAACACCGGGGAGCTGTTTTTT	CASSFGLVNTGELFF
TRBV5-1	.	14	many	TRBJ2-3	TGCGCCAGCAGCTTGGACTACCCCACAGATACGCAGTATTTT	CASSLDYPTDTQYF
TRBV12-3/TRBV12-4	.	12	many	TRBJ1-1	TGTGCCAGCAGTTTAGGTGACACTGAAGCTTTCTTT	CASSLGDTEAFF
TRBV12-3/TRBV12-4	.	12	many	TRBJ1-2	TGTGCCAGCAGTCCACCTGACTATGGCTACACCTTC	CASSPPDYGYTF
TRBV7-3	TRBD1	15	few	TRBJ2-3	TGTGCCAGCAGCCCGGACAGGGGGACAGCAGATACGCAGTATTTT	CASSPDRGTADTQYF
TRBV5-1	.	16	.	TRBJ2-3	TGCGCCAGCAGCTTTATCCCAGGGGCAGCCACAGATACGCAGTATTTT	CASSFIPGAATDTQYF
TRBV28	.	11	.	TRBJ1-2	TGTGCCAGCAGTTTAAGTGAGGGCTACACCTTC	CASSLSEGYTF
TRBV7-2	TRBD2	14	many	TRBJ2-1	TGTGCCAGCAGCCTGACTAGCGGGTACCGAGAGCAGTTCTTC	CASSLTSGYREQFF
TRBV4-1	TRBD1	14	few	TRBJ1-2	TGCGCCAGCAGCCCGGGACAGGGCTACTATGGCTACACCTTC	CASSPGQGYYGYTF
TRBV15	.	15	.	TRBJ2-1	TGTGCCACCAGCAGGACTTTGAGCTCCTACAATGAGCAGTTCTTC	CATSRTLSSYNEQFF
TRBV29-1	TRBD2	14	.	TRBJ2-3	TGCAGCGGGGGACTAGCGGGAGACACAGATACGCAGTATTTT	CSGGLAGDTDTQYF
TRBV5-5	.	16	few	TRBJ1-1	TGTGCCAGCAGCCCCACCCTACGGGGAAGGATCACTGAAGCTTTCTTT	CASSPTLRGRITEAFF
TRBV28	TRBD1	15	many	TRBJ2-5	TGTGCCAGCAGTTTATGGGGGACAGGGGAGGAGACCCAGTACTTC	CASSLWGTGEETQYF
TRBV7-6	TRBD2	18	.	TRBJ2-3	TGTGCCAGCAGCTTAATTCCTAGCGGGGGTACTAGCACAGATACGCAGTATTTT	CASSLIPSGGTSTDTQYF
TRBV7-3	.	13	few	TRBJ2-1	TGTGCCAGCAGCTTAACAAAGTACAATGAGCAGTTCTTC	CASSLTKYNEQFF
TRBV7-9	.	14	few	TRBJ2-3	TGTGCCAGCAGCTTAGGAGAGGTCACAGATACGCAGTATTTT	CASSLGEVTDTQYF